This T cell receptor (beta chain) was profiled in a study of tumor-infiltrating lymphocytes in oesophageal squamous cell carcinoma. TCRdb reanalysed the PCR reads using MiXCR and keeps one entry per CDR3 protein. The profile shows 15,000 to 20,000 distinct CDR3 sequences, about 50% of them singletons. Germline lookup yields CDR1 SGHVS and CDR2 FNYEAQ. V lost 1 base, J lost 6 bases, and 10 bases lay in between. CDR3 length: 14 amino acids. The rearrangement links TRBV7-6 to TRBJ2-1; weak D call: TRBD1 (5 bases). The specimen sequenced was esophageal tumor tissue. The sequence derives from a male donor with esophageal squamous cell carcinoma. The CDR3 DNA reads TGTGCCAGCAGCTTAGGGCAGGGTCCCAATGAGCAGTTCTTC. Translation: CASSLGQGPNEQFF.